Listed here is a single T cell receptor (beta chain). Authors' processing steps: Using reference gene primer amplification, nucleated cell counts were estimated. Sequenced by immunoSEQ multiplex PCR; TCRdb stores in-frame clones only, minus some. That table supplies the V and J calls and clone size; D and trimming were determined from the DNA. The sample lists a few hundred thousand clones, 81% occurring once. The germline CDR1 and CDR2 sequences are KGHDR and SFDVKD. This CDR3 has 16 residues. J was trimmed by 4 bases and V by 2 bases; bases with no gene match: 5. The entry originates in a study of blood T cell repertoires in COVID-19. Background on the study: Samples of COVID-19 (acute and convalescent) were obtained from the United States, Italy and Spain.

The TCR sequence derives from a human donor with acute or convalescent COVID-19. The donor label of this sample is uncertain. This chain connects TRBV24-1 to TRBJ2-1; 9 bases agree with TRBD1. Specimen: peripheral blood. The CDR3 sequence: CATSDSRQGGYNEQFF. The CDR3 DNA is TGTGCCACCAGTGATTCGCGACAGGGGGGATACAATGAGCAGTTCTTC.